This entry lists 17 T cell receptor beta chains sequenced from one sample in a study of T-cell reconstitution after alpha-beta-depleted transplantation in children. The TCRbeta library incorporated unique molecular identifiers. TCRdb processed the PCR reads anew with MiXCR; each CDR3 protein has one entry. The sample consists of approximately 400,000 distinct CDR3 sequences, roughly 11% of them appearing once. The sequenced sample was PBMCs from the stem cell graft donor, obtained from the stem cell graft. These receptor sequences come from a human donor who donated a stem cell graft to a child with acute myeloid leukemia.

The rearrangement uses TRBV29-1 and TRBJ1-2, with a weak D call TRBD1 (5 bases). CDR3 length: 14 residues. The germline V gene encodes CDR1 SQVTM and CDR2 ANQGSEA. Trimming removed 6 bases from V and 8 bases from J, with 22 bases in between. The CDR3 reads CSVTDIGAGKGYTF. The DNA of the CDR3 is TGCAGCGTCACAGATATAGGTGCAGGGAAGGGCTACACCTTC. Complete variable domain (other parts from reference TRBV29-1 and TRBJ1-2): SAVISQKPSRDICQRGTSLTIQCQVDSQVTMMFWYRQQPGQSLTLIATANQGSEATYESGFVIDKFPISRPNLTFSTLTVSNMSPEDSSIYLCSVTDIGAGKGYTFGSGTRLTVV.

Remarks on this clonotype: An end of the junction does not agree with germline; a read error may underlie this. This sequence joins TRBV20-1 and TRBJ2-2; TRBD2 agrees at 10 bases. This CDR3 region has 17 residues. Germline V lookup: CDR1 DFQATT, CDR2 SNEGSKA (reference sequence). CDR3 in DNA: TGCTGTGCTAGCTTCCAGCGGGGGGGGCGCGGCACCGGGGAGCTGTTTTTT. It specifies CCASFQRGGRGTGELFF.

This sequence joins TRBV6-5 and TRBJ2-5; D gene ambiguous. V was clipped by 5 bases and J by 9 bases, with 7 bases between them. CDR3 length equals 10 residues. The germline CDR1 and CDR2 sequences are MNHEY and SVGAGI. The CDR3 DNA reads TGTGCCAGCAGTCCCCTTGCCCAGTACTTC. Translated, it gives CASSPLAQYF.

This clonotype appeared a few times. The chain couples TRBV20-1 to TRBJ2-5; D is uncertain. This CDR3 is built from 13 residues. The germline V gene has CDR1 DFQATT and CDR2 SNEGSKA (reference sequence). V dropped 6 bases and J dropped 5 bases, with 16 bases sitting between them. The CDR3 DNA is TGCAGTGCAGAGGACCGGCCACTGGAGACCCAGTACTTC. Its translation: CSAEDRPLETQYF.

This clonotype turned up a few times. The V call is TRBV14, the J call TRBJ1-1, with 7 positions matching TRBD1. The germline V gene has CDR1 SGHDN and CDR2 FVKESK. This CDR3 is built from 15 residues. V lost 1 base to trimming and J lost 7 bases; unmatched junction nucleotides: 9. The CDR3 is CASSQVNRGPGEAFF. For the CDR3, the DNA is TGTGCCAGCAGCCAAGTGAATAGGGGGCCGGGTGAAGCTTTCTTT.

This clonotype was seen a handful of times. The chain uses TRBV20-1 and TRBJ1-1; D possibly corresponds to TRBD1 (6 bases). The ends were cut back, 0 bases at V and 8 bases at J, with 16 bases in the middle. Looked up from germline, CDR1 is DFQATT and CDR2 is SNEGSKA (reference sequence). CDR3 length: 14 amino acids. The CDR3 sequence is CSARDGRQVSEAFF. CDR3 coding DNA: TGCAGTGCTAGAGATGGGAGACAGGTATCCGAAGCTTTCTTT.

On this clonotype itself: Compared with germline, one end of the junction differs, possibly owing to a read error. The chain is built from TRBV18 and TRBJ1-2; 7 bases are shared with TRBD1. CDR3 size: 16 residues. The V gene's germline CDR1 is KGHSH and CDR2 LQKENI. CDR3 protein: CASSPGAGDRDYGHTF. In DNA form, the CDR3 reads TGTGCCAGCTCACCGGGGGCAGGGGACAGAGACTATGGCCACACCTTC.

This clonotype was counted only a few times. The chain joins TRBV6-1 to TRBJ1-4, with D tentatively TRBD1 (6 bases). Deletions cut 8 bases from V and 7 bases from J, with 23 bases between. The CDR3 spans 16 residues. The germline V gene encodes CDR1 MNHNS and CDR2 SASEGT. CDR3 DNA: TGTGCCAGCCGGGGGCTCTTGGGACAAACCCGTGAAAAACTGTTTTTT. As protein: CASRGLLGQTREKLFF.

As concerns this clonotype: Sequence at one end of the junction differs from germline and may be a read error. The rearrangement links TRBV14 to TRBJ1-1; D is perhaps TRBD1 (6 bases). Germline assignment: CDR1 SGHDN and CDR2 FVKESK. The CDR3 consists of 15 residues. CDR3 sequence: CASSQGITGLTDAFF. The CDR3 DNA follows: TGTGCCAGCAGCCAAGGGATCACAGGGTTAACTGACGCTTTCTTT.

The sample holds a few counts of this clonotype. The chain employs TRBV12-3 or TRBV12-4 and TRBJ1-5, with TRBD1 matching over 7 bases. The trim removed 8 bases at V and 4 bases at J, leaving 8 bases unmatched. The CDR3 runs to 14 residues. CDR3: CASRYGTANQPQHF. In nucleotides, the CDR3 is TGTGCCAGCCGGTACGGGACAGCAAATCAGCCCCAGCATTTT.

This chain uses TRBV7-8 with TRBJ2-6; TRBD1 is a possible D gene (6 bases). The CDR3 covers 17 residues. Per germline, CDR1 SGHVS and CDR2 FQNEAQ. V gave up 5 bases and J gave up 0 bases, with 14 bases separating them. CDR3 DNA: TGTGCCAGCAGCGACAGGACCGCTGGCTCTGGGGCCAACGTCCTGACTTTC. Its translation: CASSDRTAGSGANVLTF.

This chain joins TRBV29-1 and TRBJ1-2, with a possible D match to TRBD1 (6 bases). The CDR3 has 14 residues. Trimming took 0 bases from V and 0 from J, leaving 8 bases between them. CDR1 is SQVTM and CDR2 is ANQGSEA in the germline V gene. The CDR3 nucleotides are TGCAGCGTTGAAGAGACAGGTTCTAACTATGGCTACACCTTC. It yields the protein CSVEETGSNYGYTF.

The CDR3 loop reads CASSLPSANTGELFF. The CDR3, as DNA: TGTGCCAGCAGTTTACCTAGCGCGAACACCGGGGAGCTGTTTTTT. The rearrangement links TRBV12-3 or TRBV12-4 to TRBJ2-2; D is possibly TRBD2 (6 bases). V was clipped by 2 bases and J by 0 bases, with 7 bases between them. The CDR3 has 15 residues.

The rearrangement uses TRBV5-1 and TRBJ2-2; 11 nucleotides agree with TRBD2. V trimming: 2 bases; J trimming: 0 bases; junction bases outside the gene matches: 3. The CDR3 sequence is 17 residues long. CDR1 is SGHRS and CDR2 is YFSETQ in the germline V gene. In DNA form, the CDR3 reads TGCGCCAGCAGCTTTCGACTAGCGGGGTCGAACACCGGGGAGCTGTTTTTT. It codes for CASSFRLAGSNTGELFF.

This chain links TRBV15 with TRBJ2-1; 8 positions match TRBD2. The CDR3 totals 18 residues. CDR1 is LNHNV and CDR2 is YYDKDF in the germline V gene (reference sequence). The V and J ends lost 0 bases and 6 bases, in that order; junction bases with no gene match: 13. Here the CDR3 DNA reads TGTGCCACCAGCAGAGATCCCCCACAGCGGGAGTTACTCAATGAGCAGTTCTTC. Protein product: CATSRDPPQRELLNEQFF.

The V and J genes are TRBV5-1 and TRBJ1-3; 7 bases match TRBD1. There are 17 residues in the CDR3. The germline V gene has CDR1 SGHRS and CDR2 YFSETQ. The V gene end was trimmed by 2 bases and the J gene end by 1 base; junction bases not matched to a gene: 9. This CDR3 is CASSLGTDRGSGNTIYF. The CDR3 bases are TGCGCCAGCAGCTTAGGGACAGACCGCGGATCTGGAAACACCATATATTTT.

This clonotype was counted between two and nine times. As DNA, the CDR3 is TGTGCCAGCAGCCCGGGACAGTTTCCCTCTGGGGCCAACGTCCTGACTTTC. Protein: CASSPGQFPSGANVLTF. This chain links TRBV6-1 with TRBJ2-6; TRBD1 aligns across 7 bases. The CDR3 is 17 residues long. V was clipped by 6 bases and J by 0 bases; unmatched bases: 8. Per germline, CDR1 MNHNS and CDR2 SASEGT.